This TCR beta chain was sequenced in a study of blood T cell repertoires in COVID-19. Looking at the study overall: T cells, B-cell-depleted T cells, or PBMCs supplied cDNA or gDNA.

V shed 10 bases and J 6 bases; nucleotides not matched to a gene: 8. Germline CDR1 is MNHEY and CDR2 is SMNVEV (reference sequence). This CDR3 is 14 amino acids long. Here immunoSEQ multiplex PCR was the method, and the copy in TCRdb shows in-frame clones only, minus some. The table has fewer than 55,000 clones, nearly 90% seen once; the top ten hold approximately 3%. Specimen: peripheral blood. The TCR was taken from a man aged 50-60 years with active COVID-19. The chain employs TRBV27 and TRBJ2-2, with 10 bases identical to TRBD2. This CDR3 is CATQSGGEAGELFF. The CDR3 DNA reads TGTGCCACCCAGAGCGGGGGGGAGGCCGGGGAGCTGTTTTTT.